The next 2 T cell receptor beta chains were all read from a single sample in a study of T cell changes during pregnancy in multiple sclerosis. TCRdb keeps only in-frame clones here, not all; method: immunoSEQ multiplex PCR. The data show tens of thousands of clones, approximately 90% seen once. This specimen was CD4+ T cells from peripheral blood mononuclear cells, taken in the third trimester of pregnancy. All receptors come from a female donor in good health, enrolled as a control in a pregnancy study.

V usage is TRBV11-2 and J usage is TRBJ2-7; a weak D match, TRBD2 (7 bases). Germline loops: CDR1 SGHAT, CDR2 FQNNGV. CDR3 size: 15 residues. The V and J ends lost 6 bases and 1 base respectively, with 16 bases between them. The chain's CDR3 is CASRYNRGASYEQYF. CDR3 bases: TGTGCCAGCAGGTATAACCGGGGGGCATCCTACGAGCAGTACTTC.

The chain is built from TRBV2 and TRBJ2-1; 11 bases line up with TRBD2. V trimming: 7 bases; J trimming: 7 bases; junction bases outside the gene matches: 3. CDR3 size: 13 residues. Germline CDR1 is SNHLY and CDR2 is FYNNEI. DNA of the CDR3: TGTGCCAGCAAGCTAGCGGGAGGTAATGAGCAGTTCTTC. As protein: CASKLAGGNEQFF.